These 5 T cell receptor beta chains share one sample of origin, sequenced in a study of metastatic and nonmetastatic thyroid tumors. Among the patients, none had received any treatment before thyroid surgery. TCRdb re-called clones via MiXCR from the PCR reads. The sample consists of approximately 41,000 clones, 28% of them appearing once. Sequencing was done on a sample of blood. These receptors all come from a male donor with papillary thyroid cancer or a benign thyroid nodule (not recorded which). Some clones in this sample may be carry-over from other donors' samples.

The rearrangement joins TRBV5-4 to TRBJ1-1, with D hard to call. This CDR3 has 13 residues. In germline, CDR1 is SGHNT, CDR2 YYREEE (reference sequence). Trimming removed 3 bases from V and 5 bases from J, with 11 bases in between. DNA for the CDR3: TGTGCCAGCAGCTGGGGAGAGAGGACTGAAGCTTTCTTT. Translation gives CASSWGERTEAFF.

This clone was seen ten or more times. The rearrangement joins TRBV5-1 to TRBJ2-1, with 7 positions matching TRBD2. Germline V gene lookup returns CDR1 SGHRS and CDR2 YFSETQ. Trimming took 6 bases from V and 6 from J; bases not matched to a gene: 9. The CDR3 extends over 14 amino acids. The CDR3: CASTLSGPGNEQFF. DNA for the CDR3: TGCGCCAGCACCCTTAGCGGGCCCGGCAATGAGCAGTTCTTC.

There are many counts of this clone. V is TRBV7-9 and J is TRBJ2-5, with 9 bases matching TRBD1. This CDR3 is 14 amino acids long. Germline-derived CDR1 and CDR2 are SEHNR and FQNEAQ (reference sequence). V gave up 4 bases and J gave up 5 bases; unmatched junction bases: 5. The CDR3 reads CASSWTGVRETQYF. The CDR3 coding sequence is TGTGCCAGCAGCTGGACAGGGGTTAGGGAGACCCAGTACTTC.

This clone was picked up many times. V is TRBV4-2 and J is TRBJ2-1; 9 bases line up with TRBD2. V shed 0 bases, J shed 5 bases, and the junction held 11 bases outside the gene matches. The CDR3 is made up of 18 amino acids. Per the germline V gene, CDR1 is LGHNA and CDR2 is YNFKEQ. Here the CDR3 reads CASSQEGVSGRNHNEQFF. The DNA of the CDR3 is TGTGCCAGCAGCCAAGAAGGGGTCAGCGGGAGGAACCACAATGAGCAGTTCTTC.

The chain links TRBV27 to TRBJ2-7; tentative D call: TRBD2 (6 bases). There are 18 residues in the CDR3. Germline V gives CDR1 MNHEY, CDR2 SMNVEV (reference sequence). V was clipped by 7 bases and J by 7 bases, with 32 bases between them. DNA of the CDR3: TGTGCCAGCAACTTGGTATTCCGCTGGGACGGGAGACTAGGTGAGCAGTACTTC. Translation: CASNLVFRWDGRLGEQYF.